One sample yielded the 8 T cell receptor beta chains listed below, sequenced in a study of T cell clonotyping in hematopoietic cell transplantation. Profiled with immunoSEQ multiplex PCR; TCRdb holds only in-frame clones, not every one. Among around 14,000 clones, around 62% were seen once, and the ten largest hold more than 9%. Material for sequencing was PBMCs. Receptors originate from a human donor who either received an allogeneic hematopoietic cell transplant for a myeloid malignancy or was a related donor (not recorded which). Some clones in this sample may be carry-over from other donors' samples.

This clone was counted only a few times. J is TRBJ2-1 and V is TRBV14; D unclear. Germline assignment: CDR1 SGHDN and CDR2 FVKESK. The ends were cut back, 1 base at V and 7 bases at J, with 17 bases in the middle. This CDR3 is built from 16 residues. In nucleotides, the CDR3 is TGTGCCAGCAGCCAAGCCCCTGCGCCGTTAGGAAATGAGCAGTTCTTC. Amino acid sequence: CASSQAPAPLGNEQFF.

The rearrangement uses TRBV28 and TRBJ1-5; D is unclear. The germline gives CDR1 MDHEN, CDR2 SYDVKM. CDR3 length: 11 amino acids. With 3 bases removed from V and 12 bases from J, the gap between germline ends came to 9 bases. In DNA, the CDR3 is TGTGCCAGCAGTTTGGGTCCAAGCCAGCATTTT. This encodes CASSLGPSQHF.

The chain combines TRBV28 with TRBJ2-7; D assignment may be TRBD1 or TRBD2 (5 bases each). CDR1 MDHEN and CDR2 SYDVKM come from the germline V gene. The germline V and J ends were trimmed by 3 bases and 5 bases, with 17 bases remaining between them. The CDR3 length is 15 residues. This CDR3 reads CASSFWARGRDEQYF. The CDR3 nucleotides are TGTGCCAGCAGTTTTTGGGCACGGGGCCGGGACGAGCAGTACTTC.

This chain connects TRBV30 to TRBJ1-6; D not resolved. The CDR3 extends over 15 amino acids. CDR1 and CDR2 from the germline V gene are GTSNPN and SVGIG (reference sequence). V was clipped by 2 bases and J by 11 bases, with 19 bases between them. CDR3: CAWSSTSRNVPPLHF. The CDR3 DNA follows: TGTGCCTGGAGTAGTACATCCCGTAACGTGCCACCCCTCCACTTT.

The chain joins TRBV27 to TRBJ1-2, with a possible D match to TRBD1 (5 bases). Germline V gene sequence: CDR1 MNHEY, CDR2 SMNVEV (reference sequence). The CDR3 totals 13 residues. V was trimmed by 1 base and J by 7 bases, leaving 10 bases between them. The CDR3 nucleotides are TGTGCCAGCAGTTTATGGTCAGGGAGTGGCTACACCTTC. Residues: CASSLWSGSGYTF.

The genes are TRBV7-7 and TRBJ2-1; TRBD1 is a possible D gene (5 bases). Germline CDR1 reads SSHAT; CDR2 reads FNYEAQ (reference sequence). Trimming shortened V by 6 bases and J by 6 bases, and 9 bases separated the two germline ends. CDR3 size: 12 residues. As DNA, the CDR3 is TGTGCCAGCAGTTCAGGGTTCAATGAGCAGTTCTTC. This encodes CASSSGFNEQFF.

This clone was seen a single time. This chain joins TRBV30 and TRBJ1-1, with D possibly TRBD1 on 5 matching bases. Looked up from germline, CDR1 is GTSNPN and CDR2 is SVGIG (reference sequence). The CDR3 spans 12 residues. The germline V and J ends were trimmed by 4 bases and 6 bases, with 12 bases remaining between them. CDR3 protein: CAWNIVGAEAFF. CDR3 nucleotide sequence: TGTGCCTGGAACATAGTGGGGGCTGAAGCTTTCTTT.

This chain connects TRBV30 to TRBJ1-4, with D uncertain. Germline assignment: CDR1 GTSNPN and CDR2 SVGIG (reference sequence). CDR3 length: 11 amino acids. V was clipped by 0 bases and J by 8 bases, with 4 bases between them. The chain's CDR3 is CAWSVREKLFF. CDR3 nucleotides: TGTGCCTGGAGTGTTCGAGAAAAACTGTTTTTT.